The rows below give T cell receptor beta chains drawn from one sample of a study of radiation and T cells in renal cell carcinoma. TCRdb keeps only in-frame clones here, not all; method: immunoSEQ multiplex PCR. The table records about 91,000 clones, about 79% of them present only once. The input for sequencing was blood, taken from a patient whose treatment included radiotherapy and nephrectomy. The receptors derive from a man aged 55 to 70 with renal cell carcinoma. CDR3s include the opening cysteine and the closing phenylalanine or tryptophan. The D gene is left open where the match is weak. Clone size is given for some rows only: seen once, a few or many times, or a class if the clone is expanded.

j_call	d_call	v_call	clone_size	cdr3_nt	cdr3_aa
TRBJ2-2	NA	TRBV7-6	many	TGTGCCAGCAGCTTATTCACAGAACCCAGAAAAAACACCGGGGAGCTGTTTTTT	CASSLFTEPRKNTGELFF
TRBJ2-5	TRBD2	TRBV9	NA	TGTGCCAGCAGCGCCTCGGGAGGGACCATTCAAGAGACCCAGTACTTC	CASSASGGTIQETQYF
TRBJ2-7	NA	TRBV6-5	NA	TGTGCCAGCAGCAGACTAGTGAACGCCTACGAGCAGTACTTC	CASSRLVNAYEQYF
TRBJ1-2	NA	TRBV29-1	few	TGCAGCGGGATACAAGGAGGATCTAACTATGGCTACACCTTC	CSGIQGGSNYGYTF
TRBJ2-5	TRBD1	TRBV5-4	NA	TGTGCCAGCAGCGGTAGGGACAGCCGGGAGACCCAGTACTTC	CASSGRDSRETQYF
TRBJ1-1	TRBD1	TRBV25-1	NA	TGTGCCAGCAGACCTCCCCAGGGGGTGCTCACTGAAGCTTTCTTT	CASRPPQGVLTEAFF
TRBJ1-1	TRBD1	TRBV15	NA	TGTGCCACCAGCAGAGATCCAGGGACAGGGGCTAAAGCTTTCTTT	CATSRDPGTGAKAFF
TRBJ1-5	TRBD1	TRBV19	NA	TGTGCCAGTAGTTTCCTGGACAGGGGGCAGCCCCAGCATTTT	CASSFLDRGQPQHF
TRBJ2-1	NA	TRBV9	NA	TGTGCCAGCAGCGTAGGCCTATCCTACAATGAGCAGTTCTTC	CASSVGLSYNEQFF
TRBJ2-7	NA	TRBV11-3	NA	TGTGCCAGCAGCTTAGGGACCGAGGGGACCGAGCAGTACTTC	CASSLGTEGTEQYF
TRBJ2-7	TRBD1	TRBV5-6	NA	TGTGCCAGCAGCTGGTGGACAGGGGCGCCCAACGAGCAGTACTTC	CASSWWTGAPNEQYF
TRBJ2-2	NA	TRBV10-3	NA	TGTGCCATCAGTGAGTCGCTTCTAGTAAGGGGGAACACCGGGGAGCTGTTTTTT	CAISESLLVRGNTGELFF
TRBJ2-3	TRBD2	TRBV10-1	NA	TGCGCCAGCAGTGACCGACTAGCGGGGGACACAGATACGCAGTATTTT	CASSDRLAGDTDTQYF
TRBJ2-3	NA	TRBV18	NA	TGTGCCAGCAACAAGGAGGGGGATACGCAGTATTTT	CASNKEGDTQYF
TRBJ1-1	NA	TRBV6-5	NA	TGTGCCAGCAGACACCAGCGTACTGAAGCTTTCTTT	CASRHQRTEAFF
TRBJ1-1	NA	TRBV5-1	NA	TGCGCCAGCAGCCCTTTCAAGGGGACACCGAACACTGAAGCTTTCTTT	CASSPFKGTPNTEAFF
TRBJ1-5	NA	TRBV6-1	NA	TGTGCCAGCAGTGAATGGGGGGACCTTTGGGGGAATCAGCCCCAGCATTTT	CASSEWGDLWGNQPQHF
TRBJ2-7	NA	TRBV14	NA	TGTGCCAGCAGCCAAGGCCTAGGGCGGACCTACGAGCAGTACTTC	CASSQGLGRTYEQYF
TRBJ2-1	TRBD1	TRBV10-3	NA	TGTGCCATCAGTGAAGACAGGGCAGTGCAGTTCTTC	CAISEDRAVQFF
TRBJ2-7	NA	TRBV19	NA	TGTGCCAGTAGTGGGGGGACAGAAGTCTACGAGCAGTACTTC	CASSGGTEVYEQYF
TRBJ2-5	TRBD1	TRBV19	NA	TGTGCCAGTAGCCAACAGGGGTTGGGGGAGACCCAGTACTTC	CASSQQGLGETQYF
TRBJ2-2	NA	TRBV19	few	TGTGCTTCCATGCCCGGAGGGAGGAGAACCACCGGGGAGCTGTTTTTT	CASMPGGRRTTGELFF
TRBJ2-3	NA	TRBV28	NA	TGTGCCAGCAGTTTGGGCACCACAGATACGCAGTATTTT	CASSLGTTDTQYF
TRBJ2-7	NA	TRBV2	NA	TGTGCCAGCAGTGTTATAGACCTACGTGGCGAGCAGTACTTC	CASSVIDLRGEQYF
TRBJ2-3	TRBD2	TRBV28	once	TGTGCCAGCAGTCCGACCTTAGCGGGAGGGTCCGATACGCAGTATTTT	CASSPTLAGGSDTQYF
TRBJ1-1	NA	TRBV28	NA	TGTGCCAGCGATACTGGGCGGGGGACTGAAGCTTTCTTT	CASDTGRGTEAFF
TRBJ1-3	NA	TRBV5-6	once	TGTGCCAGCAGCTTAACCTTTGGCCCCTCTGGAAACACCATATATTTT	CASSLTFGPSGNTIYF
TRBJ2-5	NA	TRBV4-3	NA	TGCGCCAGCAGCCAAGGCCAGGGTAGCGAGACCCAGTACTTC	CASSQGQGSETQYF
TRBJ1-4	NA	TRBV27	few	TGTGCCAGCAGCCCCTTGGGGGGTGGGTTACCTGAAAAACTGTTTTTT	CASSPLGGGLPEKLFF
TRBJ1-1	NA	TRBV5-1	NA	TGCGCCAGCAGCTTGGAGTTGCTAAACACTGAAGCTTTCTTT	CASSLELLNTEAFF
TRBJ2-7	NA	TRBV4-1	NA	TGCGCCAGCAGCCCTAAAACCGGGAGCCTCTCCTACGAGCAGTACTTC	CASSPKTGSLSYEQYF
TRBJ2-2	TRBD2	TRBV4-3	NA	TGCGCCAGCAGCCAAGTTCGGCTTAGCGGGGAAAACACCGGGGAGCTGTTTTTT	CASSQVRLSGENTGELFF
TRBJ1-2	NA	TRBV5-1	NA	TGCGCCAGCAGCGACCCGGGAGGCCGTACATATGGCTACACCTTC	CASSDPGGRTYGYTF
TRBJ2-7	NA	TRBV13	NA	TGTGCCAGCAGCGTCCATGAGAGCGAGCAGTACTTC	CASSVHESEQYF
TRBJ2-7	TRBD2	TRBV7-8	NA	TGTGCCAGCAGCCCAGGCGGGACTAGCTTTTTGGAGCAGTACTTC	CASSPGGTSFLEQYF
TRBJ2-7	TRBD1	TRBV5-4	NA	TGTGCCAGCAGTTCGGACAGGAGGATTTACGAGCAGTACTTC	CASSSDRRIYEQYF
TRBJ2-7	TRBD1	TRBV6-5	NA	TGTGCCAGCAGCCCAACCGGACAGGGCCACGAGCAGTACTTC	CASSPTGQGHEQYF
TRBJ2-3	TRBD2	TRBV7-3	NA	TGTGCCAGCAGCCCACTGACTAGCGGGGTTAAGTATTTT	CASSPLTSGVKYF
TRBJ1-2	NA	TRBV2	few	TGTGCCAGCAGTGATGGGGACGTCGACTATGGCTACACCTTC	CASSDGDVDYGYTF
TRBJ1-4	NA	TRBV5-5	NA	TGTGCCAGCAGCTTGACTGCGCGTGTACAGGGTACTAATGAAAAACTGTTTTTT	CASSLTARVQGTNEKLFF
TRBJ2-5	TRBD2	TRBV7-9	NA	TGTGCCAGCGATGGGGGGGAAGAGACCCAGTACTTC	CASDGGEETQYF
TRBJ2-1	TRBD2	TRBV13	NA	TGTGCCAGCAGCTTTACTAGCGGGAGGTCGACAAACAATGAGCAGTTCTTC	CASSFTSGRSTNNEQFF
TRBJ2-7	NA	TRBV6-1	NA	TGTGCCAGCACCCGAGGGGAGTACGAGCAGTACTTC	CASTRGEYEQYF
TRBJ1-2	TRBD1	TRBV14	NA	TGTGCCAGCAGTCTCTTACAAGGGGGCATGACCTATGGCTACACCTTC	CASSLLQGGMTYGYTF
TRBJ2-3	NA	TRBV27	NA	TGTGCCAGCAGTCACGCTAGCACAGATACGCAGTATTTT	CASSHASTDTQYF
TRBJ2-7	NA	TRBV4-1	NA	TGCGCCAGCAGCCAAGAGGGAGCTAGGGGCTACGAGCAGTACTTC	CASSQEGARGYEQYF